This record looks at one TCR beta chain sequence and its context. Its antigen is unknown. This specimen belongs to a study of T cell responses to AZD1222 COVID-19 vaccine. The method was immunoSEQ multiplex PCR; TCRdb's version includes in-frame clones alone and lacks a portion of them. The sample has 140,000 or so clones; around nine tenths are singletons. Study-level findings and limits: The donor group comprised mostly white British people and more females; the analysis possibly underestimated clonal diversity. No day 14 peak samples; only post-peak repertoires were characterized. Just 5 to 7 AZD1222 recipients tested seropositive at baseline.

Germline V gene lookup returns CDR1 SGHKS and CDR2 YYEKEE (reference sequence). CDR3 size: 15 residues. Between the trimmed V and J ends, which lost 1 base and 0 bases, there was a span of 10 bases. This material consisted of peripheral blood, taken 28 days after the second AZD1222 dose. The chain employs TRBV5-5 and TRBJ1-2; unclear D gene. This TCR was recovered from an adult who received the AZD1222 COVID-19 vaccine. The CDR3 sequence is CASSLLHTANYGYTF. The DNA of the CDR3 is TGTGCCAGCAGCTTGCTTCACACGGCTAACTATGGCTACACCTTC.